A single sample gave rise to the 9 T cell receptor beta chains below, sequenced in a study of blood T cell repertoires in COVID-19. The repertoire was sequenced with immunoSEQ multiplex PCR; TCRdb's copy has only in-frame clones and lacks some. This table holds a few hundred thousand clones, around 84% found once. The sample was PBMCs or T cells enriched from blood (not recorded which). The origin of the receptors is a man younger than 45 with acute COVID-19.

The rearrangement links TRBV28 to TRBJ2-7, with 10 bases fitting TRBD1. The CDR3 spans 15 residues. J was trimmed by 6 bases and V by 5 bases; bases with no gene match: 10. Germline assignment: CDR1 MDHEN and CDR2 SYDVKM. CDR3 amino acids: CASSTPGTGVGEQYV. CDR3 DNA sequence: TGTGCCAGCAGTACACCCGGGACAGGGGTCGGCGAGCAGTACGTC.

The chain uses TRBV3-1 (or the pseudogene TRBV3-2) and TRBJ2-7, with D maybe TRBD2 (6 bases). Per germline, CDR1 LGHDT and CDR2 YNNKEL (reference sequence). This CDR3 contains 14 residues. Trimming cost V 4 bases and J 2 bases, with 12 bases left between them. For the CDR3, the DNA is TGTGCCAGCAGCCTTGTGGAGGGGCCCTACGAGCAGTACGTC. Encoded protein: CASSLVEGPYEQYV.

This clone was observed a single time. The chain is built from TRBV7-2 and TRBJ2-3, with D perhaps TRBD2 (5 bases). This CDR3 region has 17 residues. Germline V lookup: CDR1 SGHTA, CDR2 FQGNSA. Trimming shortened V by 5 bases and J by 3 bases, and 21 bases separated the two germline ends. The CDR3 DNA reads TGTGCCAGCAGCCCGACCCCCCCTAGCACCGGGACAGATACGCAGTATTTT. It translates to CASSPTPPSTGTDTQYF.

V usage is TRBV2 and J usage is TRBJ1-6; D ambiguous. The V gene's germline CDR1 is SNHLY and CDR2 FYNNEI. Trimming stripped 7 bases from V and 6 bases from J, with 13 bases between. CDR3 length: 14 amino acids. The CDR3 loop reads CASTRTEGNSPLHF. The CDR3 bases are TGTGCCAGCACCAGGACCGAGGGTAATTCACCCCTCCACTTT.

This clone occurred a few times. The gene calls are TRBV9 and TRBJ1-6, with TRBD1 as a possible D gene (5 bases). Germline V lookup: CDR1 SGDLS, CDR2 YYNGEE. The CDR3 has 16 residues. V lost 2 bases and J 7 bases, leaving 16 bases between the germline ends. The CDR3 spells CASSVTPNAGNSPLHF. The CDR3 DNA reads TGTGCCAGCAGCGTGACACCAAACGCAGGGAATTCACCCCTCCACTTT.

J is TRBJ1-3 and V is TRBV6-5, with D unclear. The CDR3 has 12 residues. V lost 6 bases, J lost 4 bases, and 7 bases lay in between. Germline V gene lookup returns CDR1 MNHEY and CDR2 SVGAGI. The CDR3 sequence: CASSHGGNTIYF. CDR3 nucleotide sequence: TGTGCCAGCAGCCACGGGGGAAACACCATATATTTT.

The gene calls are TRBV7-8 and TRBJ2-1, with 8 bases matching TRBD2. Germline CDR1 and CDR2: SGHVS and FQNEAQ. J lost 7 bases, V lost 1 base, and 6 bases had no gene match. The CDR3 runs 15 residues. The CDR3 bases are TGTGCCAGCAGCTTAGTAGCGGGGTTAAGTAATGAGCAGTTCTTC. Residues: CASSLVAGLSNEQFF.

V gene TRBV28 combines with J gene TRBJ2-3; 14 bases map to TRBD2. CDR1 is MDHEN, CDR2 SYDVKM, per germline. The CDR3 is made up of 14 amino acids. The V segment lost 9 bases and the J segment 6 bases; nucleotides outside the gene matches: 5. The CDR3 bases are TGTGCCAGTACAAGACTAGCGGGGGGGGATACGCAGTATTTT. Translation gives CASTRLAGGDTQYF.

The gene calls are TRBV19 and TRBJ1-5, with 8 nucleotides matching TRBD1. V was clipped by 5 bases and J by 7 bases; unmatched bases: 16. The CDR3 sequence is 17 residues long. CDR1 is LNHDA, CDR2 SQIVND, per germline (reference sequence). The DNA for the CDR3 is TGTGCCAGTAGTCGGGGACAGGTCCGTCGGCCAGGGCAGCCCCAGCATTTT. This sequence encodes CASSRGQVRRPGQPQHF.